This TCR beta chain was captured in a study of blood T cell repertoires in COVID-19. Study details: The analysed material was cDNA or gDNA that came from T cells, B-cell-depleted T cells, or PBMCs.

The CDR3 is 14 residues long. Germline assignment: CDR1 SNHLY and CDR2 FYNNEI. The germline V and J ends were trimmed by 4 bases and 9 bases, with 13 bases remaining between them. Profiling relied on immunoSEQ multiplex PCR, and the TCRdb table lists in-frame clones only, not all of them. The sample lists 85,000 to 90,000 clones; approximately 79% were seen once. The chain combines TRBV2 with TRBJ1-6; a weak D match, TRBD1 (6 bases). The clonotype was recovered from a man between 65 and 80 years old with acute or convalescent COVID-19. Sequencing input: peripheral blood. The CDR3 DNA reads as TGTGCCAGCAGTGTCGGGGGGGCTAGTTCACCCCTCCACTTT. Its translation: CASSVGGASSPLHF. The whole variable domain, remainder taken from reference TRBV2 and TRBJ1-6, is EPEVTQTPSHQVTQMGQEVILRCVPISNHLYFYWYRQILGQKVEFLVSFYNNEISEKSEIFDDQFSVERPDGSNFTLKIRSTKLEDSAMYFCASSVGGASSPLHFGNGTRLTVT.